This T cell receptor (beta chain) is from a study of control samples from healthy donors and cancer patients. Trimming removed 2 bases from V and 2 bases from J, with 10 bases in between. The CDR3 totals 14 residues. In germline, CDR1 is MDHEN, CDR2 SYDVKM. Only in-frame clones appear in the TCRdb table, and some are missing; sequencing was by immunoSEQ multiplex PCR. The sample shows about 220,000 clones, around 94% of them seen only once. The TCR sequence derives from a man aged 50-60 years in good health. Specimen: blood. The chain employs TRBV28 and TRBJ2-7, with D possibly matching TRBD1 (6 bases). CDR3 in amino acids: CASSLQGHTYEQYF. The CDR3 DNA is TGTGCCAGCAGTTTACAGGGACATACCTACGAGCAGTACTTC. The whole variable domain, remainder taken from reference TRBV28 and TRBJ2-7, is DVKVTQSSRYLVKRTGEKVFLECVQDMDHENMFWYRQDPGLGLRLIYFSYDVKMKEKGDIPEGYSVSREKKERFSLILESASTNQTSMYLCASSLQGHTYEQYFGPGTRLTVT.